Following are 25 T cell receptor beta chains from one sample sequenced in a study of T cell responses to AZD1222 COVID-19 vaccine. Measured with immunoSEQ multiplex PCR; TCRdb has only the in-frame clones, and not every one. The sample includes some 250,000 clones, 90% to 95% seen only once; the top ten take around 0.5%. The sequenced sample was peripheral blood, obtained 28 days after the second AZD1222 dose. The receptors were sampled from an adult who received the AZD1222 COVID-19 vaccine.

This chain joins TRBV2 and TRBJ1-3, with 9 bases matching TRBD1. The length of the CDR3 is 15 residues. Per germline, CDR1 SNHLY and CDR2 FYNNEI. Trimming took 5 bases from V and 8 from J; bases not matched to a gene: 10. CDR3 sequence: CASSHRGRVRDTIYF. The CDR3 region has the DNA TGTGCCAGCAGTCACAGGGGGCGAGTTAGGGACACCATATATTTT.

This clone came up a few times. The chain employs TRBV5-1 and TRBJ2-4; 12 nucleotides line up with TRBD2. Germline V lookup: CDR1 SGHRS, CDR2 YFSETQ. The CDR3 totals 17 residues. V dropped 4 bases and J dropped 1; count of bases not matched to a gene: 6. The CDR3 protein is CASSATSGGSAKNIQYF. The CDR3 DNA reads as TGCGCCAGCAGCGCGACTAGCGGGGGCAGCGCCAAAAACATTCAGTACTTC.

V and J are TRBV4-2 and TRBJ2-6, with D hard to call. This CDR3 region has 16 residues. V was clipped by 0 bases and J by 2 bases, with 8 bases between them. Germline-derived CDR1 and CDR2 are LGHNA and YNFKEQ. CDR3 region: CASSQDSWAGANVLTF. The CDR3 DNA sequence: TGTGCCAGCAGCCAAGATTCCTGGGCTGGGGCCAACGTCCTGACTTTC.

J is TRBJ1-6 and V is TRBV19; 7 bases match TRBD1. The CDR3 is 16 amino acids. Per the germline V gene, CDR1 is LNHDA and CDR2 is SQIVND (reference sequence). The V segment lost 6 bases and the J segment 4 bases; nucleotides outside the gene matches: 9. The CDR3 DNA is TGTGCCAGTAGGAGGGGGAACAGGGGATATAATTCACCCCTCCACTTT. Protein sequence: CASRRGNRGYNSPLHF.

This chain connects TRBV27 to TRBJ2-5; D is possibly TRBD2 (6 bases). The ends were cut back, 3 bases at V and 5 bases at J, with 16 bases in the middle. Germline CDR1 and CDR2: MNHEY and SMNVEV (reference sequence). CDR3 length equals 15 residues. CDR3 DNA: TGTGCCAGCAGTTTGGGGGTCGGGGGAGTGGAGACCCAGTACTTC. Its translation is CASSLGVGGVETQYF.

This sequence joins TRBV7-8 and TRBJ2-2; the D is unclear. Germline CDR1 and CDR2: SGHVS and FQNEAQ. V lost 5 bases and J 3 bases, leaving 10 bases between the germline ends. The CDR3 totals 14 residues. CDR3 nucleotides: TGTGCCAGCAGCCAAGGGCCCTACACCGGGGAGCTGTTTTTT. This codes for CASSQGPYTGELFF.

The CDR3 here is CASSGGFGRARNNEQFF. The CDR3 DNA is TGTGCCAGCAGTGGAGGCTTCGGGAGGGCCCGTAACAATGAGCAGTTCTTC. The V call is TRBV2, the J call TRBJ2-1, with 8 bases aligning to TRBD2. V shed 4 bases, J shed 5 bases, and the junction held 13 bases outside the gene matches. This CDR3 has 17 amino acids. CDR1 is SNHLY, CDR2 FYNNEI, per germline.

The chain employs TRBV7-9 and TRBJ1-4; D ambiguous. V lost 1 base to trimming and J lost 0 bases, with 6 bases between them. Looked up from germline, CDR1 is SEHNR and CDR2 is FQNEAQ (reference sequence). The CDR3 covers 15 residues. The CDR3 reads CASSLELTTNEKLFF. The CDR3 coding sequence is TGTGCCAGCAGCTTAGAGCTGACAACTAATGAAAAACTGTTTTTT.

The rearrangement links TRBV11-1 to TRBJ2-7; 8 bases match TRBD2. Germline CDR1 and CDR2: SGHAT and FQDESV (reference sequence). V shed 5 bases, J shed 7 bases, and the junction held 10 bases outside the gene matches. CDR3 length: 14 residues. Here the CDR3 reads CASSHPGRGGEQYF. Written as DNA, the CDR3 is TGTGCCAGCAGCCACCCCGGGAGGGGTGGGGAGCAGTACTTC.

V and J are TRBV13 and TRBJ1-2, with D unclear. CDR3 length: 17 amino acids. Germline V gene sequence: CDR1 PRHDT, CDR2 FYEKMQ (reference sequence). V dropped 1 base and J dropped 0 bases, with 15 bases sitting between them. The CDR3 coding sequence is TGTGCCAGCAGCTTAGTAGGTATAGAGGGTCCTAACTATGGCTACACCTTC. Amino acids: CASSLVGIEGPNYGYTF.

Here the CDR3 reads CSASVTHGYTF. For the CDR3, the DNA is TGCAGTGCTAGTGTCACCCATGGCTACACCTTC. The rearrangement links TRBV20-1 to TRBJ1-2; D is uncertain. From germline, CDR1 is DFQATT and CDR2 SNEGSKA (reference sequence). The CDR3 runs 11 residues. Between the trimmed V and J ends, which lost 3 bases and 6 bases, there was a span of 8 bases.

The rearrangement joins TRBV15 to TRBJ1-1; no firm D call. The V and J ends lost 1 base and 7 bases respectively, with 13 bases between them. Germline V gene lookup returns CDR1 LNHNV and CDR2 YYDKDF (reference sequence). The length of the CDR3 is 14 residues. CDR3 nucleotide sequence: TGTGCCACCAGCAGAGTCCTAGGGTACATTGAAGCTTTCTTT. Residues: CATSRVLGYIEAFF.

The DNA of the CDR3 is TGTGCCAGCAGCCTCGCGCTGCGGTTGGCTAACTATGGCTACACCTTC. Its protein is CASSLALRLANYGYTF. The chain employs TRBV13 and TRBJ1-2; no firm D call. Germline loops: CDR1 PRHDT, CDR2 FYEKMQ (reference sequence). V was clipped by 5 bases and J by 0 bases, with 16 bases between them. CDR3 length equals 16 residues.

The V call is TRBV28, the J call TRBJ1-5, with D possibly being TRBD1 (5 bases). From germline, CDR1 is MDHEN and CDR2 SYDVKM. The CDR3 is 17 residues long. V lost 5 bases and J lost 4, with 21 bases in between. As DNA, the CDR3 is TGTGCCAGCAGTCGACAAGCGGGTTTAGGGGCGAATCAGCCCCAGCATTTT. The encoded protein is CASSRQAGLGANQPQHF.

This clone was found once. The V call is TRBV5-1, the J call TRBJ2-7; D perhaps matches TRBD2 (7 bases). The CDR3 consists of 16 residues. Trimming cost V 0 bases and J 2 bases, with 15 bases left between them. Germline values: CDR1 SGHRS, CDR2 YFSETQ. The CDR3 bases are TGCGCCAGCAGCTTGGGCGGGGGCTTAGGGGCCTACGAGCAGTACTTC. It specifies CASSLGGGLGAYEQYF.

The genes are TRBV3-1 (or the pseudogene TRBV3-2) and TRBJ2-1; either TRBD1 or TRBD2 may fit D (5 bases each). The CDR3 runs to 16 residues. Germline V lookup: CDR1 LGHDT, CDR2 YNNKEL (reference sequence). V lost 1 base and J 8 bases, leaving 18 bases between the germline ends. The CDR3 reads CASSQAGASRSYEQFF. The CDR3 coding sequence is TGTGCCAGCAGCCAAGCCGGGGCCTCACGTAGCTATGAGCAGTTCTTC.

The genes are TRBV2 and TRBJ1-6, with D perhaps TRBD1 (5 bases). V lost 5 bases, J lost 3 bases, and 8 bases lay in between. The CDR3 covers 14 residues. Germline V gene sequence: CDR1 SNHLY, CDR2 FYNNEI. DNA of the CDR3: TGTGCCAGCAGTACAGGCTTCTATAATTCACCCCTCCACTTT. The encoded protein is CASSTGFYNSPLHF.

This CDR3 reads CASTRDSGDNEQFF. DNA for the CDR3: TGTGCCAGCACCCGCGATAGCGGGGACAATGAGCAGTTCTTC. This rearrangement joins TRBV7-2 to TRBJ2-1; the match to TRBD2 covers 8 bases. The V gene's germline CDR1 is SGHTA and CDR2 FQGNSA. The CDR3 consists of 14 residues. V gave up 7 bases and J gave up 5 bases; unmatched junction bases: 7.

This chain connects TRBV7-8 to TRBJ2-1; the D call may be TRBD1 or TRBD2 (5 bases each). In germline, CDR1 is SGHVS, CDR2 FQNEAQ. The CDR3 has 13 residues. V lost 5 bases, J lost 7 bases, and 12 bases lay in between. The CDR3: CASSVGTTNEQFF. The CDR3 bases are TGTGCCAGCAGCGTCGGGACCACTAATGAGCAGTTCTTC.

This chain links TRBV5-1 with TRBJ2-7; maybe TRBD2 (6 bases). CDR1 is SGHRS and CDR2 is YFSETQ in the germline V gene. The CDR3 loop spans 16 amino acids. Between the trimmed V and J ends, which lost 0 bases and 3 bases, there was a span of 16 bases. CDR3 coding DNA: TGCGCCAGCAGCTTGGGGCGGGATCTAGATAGCTACGAGCAGTACTTC. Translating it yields CASSLGRDLDSYEQYF.

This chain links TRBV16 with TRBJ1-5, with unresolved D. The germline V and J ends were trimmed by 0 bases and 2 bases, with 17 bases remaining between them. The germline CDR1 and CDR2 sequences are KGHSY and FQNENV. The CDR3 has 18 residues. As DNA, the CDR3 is TGTGCCAGCAGCCAATCCTCCGGCCTACTCATGGGCAATCAGCCCCAGCATTTT. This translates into CASSQSSGLLMGNQPQHF.

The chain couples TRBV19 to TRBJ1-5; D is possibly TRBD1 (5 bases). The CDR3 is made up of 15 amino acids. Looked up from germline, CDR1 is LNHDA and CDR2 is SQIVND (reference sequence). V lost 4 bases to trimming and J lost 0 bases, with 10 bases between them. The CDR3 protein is CASSKGLYSNQPQHF. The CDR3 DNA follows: TGTGCCAGTAGTAAGGGGCTCTATAGCAATCAGCCCCAGCATTTT.

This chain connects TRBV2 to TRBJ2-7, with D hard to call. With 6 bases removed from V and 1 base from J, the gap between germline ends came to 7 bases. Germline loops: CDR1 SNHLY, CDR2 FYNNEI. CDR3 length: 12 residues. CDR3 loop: CASSKSSYEQYF. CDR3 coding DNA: TGTGCCAGCAGCAAGAGTTCCTACGAGCAGTACTTC.

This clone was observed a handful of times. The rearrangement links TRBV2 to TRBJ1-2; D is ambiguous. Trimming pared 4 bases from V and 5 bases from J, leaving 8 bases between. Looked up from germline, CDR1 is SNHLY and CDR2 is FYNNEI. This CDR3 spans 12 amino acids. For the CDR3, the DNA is TGTGCCAGCAGTGGAACCCGGTATGGCTACACCTTC. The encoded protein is CASSGTRYGYTF.

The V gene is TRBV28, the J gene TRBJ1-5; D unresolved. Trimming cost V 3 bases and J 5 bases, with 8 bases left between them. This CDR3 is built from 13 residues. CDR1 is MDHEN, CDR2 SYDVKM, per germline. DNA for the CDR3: TGTGCCAGCAGTTTCCCGGTGGATCAGCCCCAGCATTTT. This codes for CASSFPVDQPQHF.